Listed here are 22 T cell receptor beta chains from one sample, sequenced in a study of cytomegalovirus exposure and HLA in healthy donors. The data were produced by immunoSEQ multiplex PCR, yet TCRdb's version contains in-frame clones alone and is incomplete. The data hold around 63,000 clones, with 96% observed a single time. The sample was PBMCs. Receptor source: a woman aged 18-35 years in good health and CMV-seronegative.

The chain joins TRBV2 to TRBJ1-2, with 11 bases identical to TRBD1. V gave up 3 bases and J gave up 7 bases; unmatched junction bases: 4. CDR3 length: 14 amino acids. Germline CDR1 is SNHLY and CDR2 is FYNNEI. The chain's CDR3 is CASSEGQGVSGYTF. In nucleotides, the CDR3 is TGTGCCAGCAGTGAGGGACAGGGGGTGAGTGGCTACACCTTC. Using reference TRBV2 and TRBJ1-2 for the parts outside the CDR3, the full variable domain is EPEVTQTPSHQVTQMGQEVILRCVPISNHLYFYWYRQILGQKVEFLVSFYNNEISEKSEIFDDQFSVERPDGSNFTLKIRSTKLEDSAMYFCASSEGQGVSGYTFGSGTRLTVV.

The rearrangement joins TRBV18 to TRBJ2-7; D might be TRBD1 (6 bases). Germline V gene lookup returns CDR1 KGHSH and CDR2 LQKENI. The CDR3 contains 16 residues. V lost 3 bases and J 4 bases, leaving 19 bases between the germline ends. In nucleotides, the CDR3 is TGTGCCAGCTCACCGGATGGGGCAGGGGTGTTGTACGAGCAGTACTTC. Amino acids: CASSPDGAGVLYEQYF.

The chain uses TRBV5-8 and TRBJ2-7, with D perhaps matching TRBD2 (6 bases). Trimming left V 4 bases short and J 0 bases short, with 11 bases between. CDR1 and CDR2 from the germline V gene are SGHTS and YDEGEE. CDR3 length: 14 residues. The CDR3 region has the DNA TGTGCCAGCAGCCCGGGGGACCGCTCCTACGAGCAGTACTTC. Translation: CASSPGDRSYEQYF.

V and J are TRBV7-2 and TRBJ2-7; TRBD2 is a possible D gene (6 bases). V was shortened by 5 bases and J by 7 bases, with 15 bases between the two germline ends. CDR3 size: 13 residues. The germline V gene has CDR1 SGHTA and CDR2 FQGNSA. The CDR3 nucleotides are TGTGCCAGCAGCCCCGCGGGGCCCCGGGAGCAGTACTTC. It yields the protein CASSPAGPREQYF.

This chain links TRBV12-2 with TRBJ2-1; the DNA was not compared with TRBD2, the D call given in the table. TRBV12-2 is termed a pseudogene. The CDR3 covers 18 residues. CDR3 region: CASRSPYPWGLPYNEQFF. CDR3 DNA: TGTGCAAGTCGCTCACCATATCCTTGGGGACTCCCCTACAATGAGCAGTTCTTC.

The genes are TRBV9 and TRBJ1-2; D remains unclear. Germline CDR1 and CDR2: SGDLS and YYNGEE. Trimming took 0 bases from V and 2 from J, leaving 14 bases between them. The CDR3 totals 16 residues. CDR3 region: CASSVGPPTGNYGYTF. The CDR3 region has the DNA TGTGCCAGCAGCGTAGGGCCCCCCACCGGGAACTATGGCTACACCTTC.

This rearrangement joins TRBV7-8 to TRBJ2-1; the D gene is possibly TRBD2 (6 bases). This CDR3 has 17 amino acids. Deletions cut 5 bases from V and 4 bases from J, with 21 bases between. Germline V CDR1 and CDR2: SGHVS, FQNEAQ. The CDR3 nucleotides read TGTGCCAGCAGCCCCCCCGTCTGGGGCGGGGTATACAATGAGCAGTTCTTC. It yields the protein CASSPPVWGGVYNEQFF. Full variable domain (rest looked up from reference TRBV7-8 and TRBJ2-1): GAGVSQSPRYKVAKRGQDVALRCDPISGHVSLFWYQQALGQGPEFLTYFQNEAQLDKSGLPSDRFFAERPEGSVSTLKIQRTQQEDSAVYLCASSPPVWGGVYNEQFFGPGTRLTVL.

This chain joins TRBV5-1 and TRBJ1-2, with 9 positions matching TRBD1. This CDR3 has 15 residues. Germline CDR1 and CDR2: SGHRS and YFSETQ. V was clipped by 4 bases and J by 6 bases; unmatched bases: 10. DNA for the CDR3: TGCGCCAGCAGCAATCCACAGGGGGCGATTGATGGCTACACCTTC. Protein: CASSNPQGAIDGYTF.

V and J are TRBV7-9 and TRBJ1-1, with D possibly being TRBD1 (6 bases). This CDR3 spans 15 amino acids. The V end lost 5 bases, the J end lost 1 base, and 14 bases lay between the germline ends. Germline V lookup: CDR1 SEHNR, CDR2 FQNEAQ (reference sequence). The CDR3 nucleotides are TGTGCCAGCAGCCTACCCGGGACATCGAACACTGAAGCTTTCTTT. It is translated as CASSLPGTSNTEAFF.

This clone was recorded once. The CDR3 DNA reads as TGTGCCAGCAGCTTAGGAGGGTCCGTGAACACTGAAGCTTTCTTT. This translates into CASSLGGSVNTEAFF. The chain is built from TRBV7-9 and TRBJ1-1; no clear D gene. Trimming left V 1 base short and J 0 bases short, with 9 bases between. This CDR3 is built from 15 residues. The V gene's germline CDR1 is SEHNR and CDR2 FQNEAQ (reference sequence).

J is TRBJ1-2 and V is TRBV15, with D possibly TRBD1 on 6 matching bases. Germline CDR1 and CDR2: LNHNV and YYDKDF (reference sequence). Trimming removed 5 bases at V and 7 bases at J, with 14 bases between. The CDR3 contains 13 residues. As DNA, the CDR3 is TGTGCCACCAGCCGGACAGACTCCAGTGGCTACACCTTC. It yields the protein CATSRTDSSGYTF.

The chain couples TRBV9 to TRBJ2-7; maybe TRBD2 (6 bases). There are 14 residues in the CDR3. Germline-derived CDR1 and CDR2 are SGDLS and YYNGEE. V was shortened by 2 bases and J by 2 bases, with 11 bases between the two germline ends. CDR3 sequence reads: CASSVGGATYEQYF. For the CDR3, the DNA is TGTGCCAGCAGCGTGGGCGGGGCCACCTACGAGCAGTACTTC.

The V and J genes are TRBV18 and TRBJ2-7, with TRBD2 as a possible D gene (6 bases). Trimming removed 5 bases from V and 1 base from J, with 9 bases in between. Germline V gene lookup returns CDR1 KGHSH and CDR2 LQKENI. The CDR3 extends over 13 amino acids. The CDR3 DNA sequence: TGTGCCAGCTCAGGTGGGGGGTCCTACGAGCAGTACTTC. Translation gives CASSGGGSYEQYF.

The chain combines TRBV5-1 with TRBJ1-1, with D possibly being TRBD1 (5 bases). CDR3 length equals 13 residues. The germline V and J ends were trimmed by 0 bases and 3 bases, with 6 bases remaining between them. Germline-derived CDR1 and CDR2 are SGHRS and YFSETQ. CDR3 residues: CASSLGGDTEAFF. For the CDR3, the DNA is TGCGCCAGCAGCTTGGGGGGGGACACTGAAGCTTTCTTT.

The V call is TRBV10-3, the J call TRBJ2-3; 8 nucleotides line up with TRBD1. The CDR3 spans 17 residues. Germline V gives CDR1 ENHRY, CDR2 SYGVKD. The junction had 9 bases not matched to a gene; V was cut back by 2 bases and J by 2 bases. The DNA for the CDR3 is TGTGCCATCAGTGAGAGTGGGGGACAGGTGACCACAGATACGCAGTATTTT. Translated: CAISESGGQVTTDTQYF.

The V gene is TRBV27, the J gene TRBJ1-4; D remains unclear. Germline V gene lookup returns CDR1 MNHEY and CDR2 SMNVEV (reference sequence). The V and J ends lost 4 bases and 0 bases respectively, with 15 bases between them. CDR3 length: 17 residues. The CDR3 region has the DNA TGTGCCAGCAGTTCTATCGGTCGGTTATCAACTAATGAAAAACTGTTTTTT. As protein: CASSSIGRLSTNEKLFF.

The V and J genes are TRBV4-3 and TRBJ2-1, with D maybe TRBD2 (6 bases). Germline V gives CDR1 LGHNA, CDR2 YSLEER. The CDR3 has 15 amino acids. The ends were cut back, 4 bases at V and 4 bases at J, with 14 bases in the middle. The CDR3 DNA reads as TGCGCCAGCAGCCCAGGACTACACGGGTACAATGAGCAGTTCTTC. The encoded protein is CASSPGLHGYNEQFF.

The rearrangement links TRBV6-5 to TRBJ2-7; 9 bases map to TRBD1. Per germline, CDR1 MNHEY and CDR2 SVGAGI. After removal of 6 bases from V and 2 bases from J, the junction contained 8 bases not matched to a gene. The CDR3 totals 15 residues. The CDR3 DNA follows: TGTGCCAGCAGCCCCGACAGGGGGGTAGCCTACGAGCAGTACTTC. It translates to CASSPDRGVAYEQYF.

The gene calls are TRBV18 and TRBJ2-3; D unclear. Germline V lookup: CDR1 KGHSH, CDR2 LQKENI. V lost 3 bases to trimming and J lost 5 bases, with 15 bases between them. CDR3 length equals 15 residues. In DNA, the CDR3 is TGTGCCAGCTCACCCCATCCGCCCAACGGAGATACGCAGTATTTT. Translating it yields CASSPHPPNGDTQYF.

This clone has only one observation. The chain recombines TRBV6-5 with TRBJ1-2; 10 bases are a match to TRBD1. Germline CDR1 and CDR2: MNHEY and SVGAGI. CDR3 size: 15 residues. J gave up 7 bases and V 5 bases, and 10 bases lay outside the gene matches. The CDR3 reads CASSNPGTGVGGYTF. The CDR3 DNA reads TGTGCCAGCAGTAACCCCGGGACAGGGGTGGGTGGCTACACCTTC.

The chain links TRBV7-3 to TRBJ2-3; TRBD2 might be the D (6 bases). The CDR3 is 17 residues long. The V end lost 5 bases, the J end lost 1 base, and 19 bases lay between the germline ends. CDR1 is SGHTA, CDR2 FQGTGA, per germline. The CDR3, as DNA: TGTGCCAGCAGCCCCACCGGGACTCCGTGGGGCACAGATACGCAGTATTTT. Translated: CASSPTGTPWGTDTQYF.

The chain is built from TRBV5-4 and TRBJ2-1; 11 positions match TRBD2. The ends lost 4 bases at V and 4 bases at J; junction bases unmatched: 4. CDR1 SGHNT and CDR2 YYREEE come from the germline V gene (reference sequence). CDR3 size: 15 residues. CDR3 nucleotides: TGTGCCAGCAGCAAGGGACTAGCGGAGTACAATGAGCAGTTCTTC. This gives the protein CASSKGLAEYNEQFF.